The entry that follows covers one T cell receptor beta chain sequence. These data come from a study of shared clonotypes between healthy human individuals. Study information: Per-donor plates numbered three CD4 naive, three CD4 memory, two CD8 naive and one CD8 memory.

The assay was immunoSEQ multiplex PCR, and TCRdb's table has in-frame clones only and misses some. The sample comprises around 2.1 million clones, under 95% of which are singletons, and more than 1.5% rests with the top ten. The CDR3 spans 13 residues. Germline CDR1 MDHEN, CDR2 SYDVKM. The V end lost 8 bases, the J end lost 6 bases, and 14 bases lay between the germline ends. Selected positively for CCR7 and CD45RO-negative, naive CD8 cells excluded terminally differentiated effector memory CD45RA+ cells. Adult Caucasians living in Nashville, Tennessee made up all of the donors. Sequenced material: naive CD8+ T cells from PBMCs. The gene calls are TRBV28 and TRBJ2-1; no firm D call. This sequence was found in a man aged 18 to 29 in good health. Some clones in this sample may be carry-over from other donors' samples. The CDR3 is CASRPRLANEQFF. CDR3 nucleotides: TGTGCCAGCCGCCCACGGTTAGCCAATGAGCAGTTCTTC.